Reported below is one T cell receptor (beta chain). Its specificity is unknown. These data come from a study of PD-1 blockade in classical Hodgkin lymphoma. CDR1 SGHVS and CDR2 FNYEAQ come from the germline V gene. The CDR3 extends over 17 amino acids. V shed 3 bases, J shed 7 bases, and the junction held 16 bases outside the gene matches. Study conclusions and caveats: Relapsed/refractory patients reportedly had lower baseline diversity than newly diagnosed patients. What drove the repertoire differences, possibly disease activity or prior therapy, has not been defined. Compared with baseline, CD4+ but not CD8+ TCR diversity had risen significantly by C4D1.

Assay used: immunoSEQ multiplex PCR; TCRdb lists only in-frame clones, some missing. Altogether some 13,000 clones are present, around 76% being singletons, with the ten largest covering approximately 4.1%. All patients experienced relapse after autologous stem cell transplantation, and brentuximab vedotin exposure was variable. The receptor was isolated from a human donor with classical Hodgkin lymphoma. The starting material was peripheral blood mononuclear cells (PBMCs), obtained at baseline. The chain recombines TRBV7-6 with TRBJ2-7; 9 nucleotides match TRBD2. CDR3 sequence: CASSLMTTSGGTREQYF. CDR3 coding DNA: TGTGCCAGCAGCTTGATGACGACTAGCGGAGGAACCCGGGAGCAGTACTTC.